A single sample is the source of the 5 T cell receptor beta chains below, sequenced in a study of blood T cell repertoires in COVID-19. TCRdb's copy holds only in-frame clones and misses some; the assay was immunoSEQ multiplex PCR. The sample shows 350,000 to 450,000 clones, 80% to 85% of them seen only once. The sequencing sample was made of PBMCs or T cells enriched from blood (not recorded which). These receptors were taken from a woman in her fifties or sixties who had recovered from COVID-19.

This rearrangement joins TRBV28 to TRBJ1-6; D gene ambiguous. V shed 2 bases and J shed 3 bases, with 8 bases lying between them. The CDR3 spans 15 residues. Germline assignment: CDR1 MDHEN and CDR2 SYDVKM. The CDR3 DNA is TGTGCCAGCAGTTTACGGGAGCTCTATAATTCACCCCTCCACTTT. It translates to CASSLRELYNSPLHF.

This clone was observed a single time. The rearrangement links TRBV21-1 to TRBJ1-5; whether TRBD1, the table's D call, matches the DNA was not checked. TRBV21-1 is a listed pseudogene. The CDR3 totals 16 residues. CDR3 loop: CASSIPPGEVGQPQHF. In DNA form, the CDR3 reads TGTGCCAGCAGCATACCTCCAGGGGAAGTGGGACAGCCCCAGCATTTT.

The rearrangement links TRBV7-5 to TRBJ1-2; TRBD1 is the table's D call, not checked against the DNA. TRBV7-5 is deemed a pseudogene. The CDR3 is 17 amino acids. CDR3 loop: CARSRPGSGTKNYGYTF. The CDR3 nucleotides read TGTGCCAGAAGCCGTCCCGGTTCGGGGACAAAAAACTATGGCTACACCTTC.

This chain joins TRBV6-1 and TRBJ1-5; no definite D call. The CDR3 is 13 amino acids. The germline V and J ends were trimmed by 2 bases and 3 bases, with 5 bases remaining between them. Germline lookup yields CDR1 MNHNS and CDR2 SASEGT. CDR3 nucleotides: TGTGCCAGCAGTGAACGGGACAATCAGCCCCAGCATTTT. The encoded protein is CASSERDNQPQHF.

The J gene is TRBJ1-6, the V gene TRBV7-2, with a tentative D call TRBD1 (5 bases). The ends were cut back, 7 bases at V and 7 bases at J, with 14 bases in the middle. The length of the CDR3 is 14 residues. CDR1 is SGHTA, CDR2 FQGNSA, per germline. CDR3 sequence (DNA): TGTGCCAGCACCCCGGTGGGGGGAAATTCACCCCTCCACTTT. Translated, it gives CASTPVGGNSPLHF.